This paragraph reports one TCR beta chain. There are a few counts of this clone. The specificity of this receptor is unknown. No base quality information exists; no much larger clone differs at one position. These data are taken from a study of beta chain features in type 1 diabetes (dated by TCRdb to the late 2010s). In terms of the full investigation: No differences in mean age, gender distribution, total cell number or subset yield were found between patients and healthy donors. A total of roughly 99 million sorted cells were examined across all samples, and the number of cells per subset was strongly correlated with RNA yield. The study compared TCRB repertoires of sorted circulating CD4+ T cell subsets between recently diagnosed type 1 diabetes patients and matched healthy donors. Regulatory and stem cell-like memory subsets were isolated from only 8 patients and roughly 8 healthy donors, whereas naive and central memory subsets came from all 30 or so donors. Study-level results and caveats: Sequencing cDNA rather than genomic DNA could over-represent highly expressing activated cells, although activation and CD3 levels did not differ between groups. Only small numbers of individuals were included in the HLA sub-analyses, which left unresolved whether HLA type had any influence on TCRB rearrangement. PCR may preferentially amplify shorter templates, but because patient and control samples were amplified and corrected together, any resulting skew would affect both groups equally. In all four CD4+ subsets, TCRB CDR3 length was moderately but significantly shorter in type 1 diabetes patients. Naive, central memory and regulatory TCRB repertoires appeared more similar among patients than among healthy donors. At VDJ recombination sites, patients with type 1 diabetes made fewer insertions and deleted more nucleotides, a pattern implying thymic rearrangement abnormalities.

The entire amount of isolated RNA was reverse transcribed using the High Capacity cDNA Reverse Transcription Kit, so the sequenced TCRB transcripts were expressed ones. Naive, central memory and regulatory T cell samples underwent deep immunoSEQ sequencing, averaging roughly 3.5 million total reads per sample. Sorted cells were lysed in RLT buffer, and RNA was extracted using DNase-treated RNeasy Micro or Mini kits according to cell number. To prevent cross-contamination, each cell subset was processed individually, whereas patient and healthy donor samples were processed jointly. Using the immunoSEQ multiplex PCR, TCRB sequences were amplified from cDNA into 87-bp fragments spanning the CDR3 region. Amplicons were sequenced on the Illumina HiSeq platform. Per the source publication's procedure: PCR bias was corrected computationally using synthetic template baselines, and reads within Hamming distance 2 were collapsed, with unmergeable singletons discarded. Reads were aligned to IMGT to assign V, D and J genes, CDR3 length, and insertions or deletions at six rearrangement sites. Within each subset, clonotype counts were normalized to sorted cell number, and only after that were true diversity and Gini coefficients computed with the tcR R package. The overlap coefficient, calculated on TCRB nucleotide sequences, was used to quantify repertoire sharing. Out-of-frame TCRB sequences from naive cells were analyzed as a proxy for the pre-selection repertoire. Entries here come from immuneACCESS through TCRdb and include only in-frame sequences with V and J called. Some clones fail to appear in such tables; in the studies checked, an unresolved V gene covers under half of the shortfall, and the cause of the remainder is unknown. That table supplies the V and J calls and clone size; D and trimming were determined from the DNA. The sample table holds 250,000 to 300,000 clones, of which roughly 25% were seen once. Around 0.012% of the sample belongs to the ten largest clones.

Each donor gave one peripheral blood draw, averaging approximately 120 mL, which was collected into heparinised tubes. Using a panel that included CD45RO, CCR7, CD25, CD127, CD95 and CD27, naive, central memory, regulatory and stem cell-like memory CD4+ T cells were sorted on a BD FACSAria II. Purity was above 95% for every sorted population. PBMCs were isolated right away by Lymphoprep density gradient centrifugation and were stained directly, without culture. So that batch effects would be minimized, each experiment stained and sorted samples in pairs, pairing one healthy donor with one patient. CDR1 SGHDT and CDR2 YYEEEE are derived from the germline V gene. The trim is 5 bases for V and 1 base for J, with a gap of 13 bases between the germline ends. Reading from cysteine to phenylalanine, the CDR3 counts 15 amino acids. Here the CDR3 DNA is all that survives: 45 bases in frame from base 1.

Recombination connected TRBV5-6 to TRBJ2-1; TRBD1 is perhaps the D gene, given 6 matching bases. This clonotype was sampled from a young woman with type 1 diabetes. Sequenced material: naive CD4+ T cells from blood. The cell subset or site label of this sample denotes: true naive CD4+ T cells. CDR3 protein: CASRVQGGSYNEQFF. The nucleotide sequence is given as TGTGCCAGCAGAGTACAGGGTGGGTCCTACAATGAGCAGTTCTTC.